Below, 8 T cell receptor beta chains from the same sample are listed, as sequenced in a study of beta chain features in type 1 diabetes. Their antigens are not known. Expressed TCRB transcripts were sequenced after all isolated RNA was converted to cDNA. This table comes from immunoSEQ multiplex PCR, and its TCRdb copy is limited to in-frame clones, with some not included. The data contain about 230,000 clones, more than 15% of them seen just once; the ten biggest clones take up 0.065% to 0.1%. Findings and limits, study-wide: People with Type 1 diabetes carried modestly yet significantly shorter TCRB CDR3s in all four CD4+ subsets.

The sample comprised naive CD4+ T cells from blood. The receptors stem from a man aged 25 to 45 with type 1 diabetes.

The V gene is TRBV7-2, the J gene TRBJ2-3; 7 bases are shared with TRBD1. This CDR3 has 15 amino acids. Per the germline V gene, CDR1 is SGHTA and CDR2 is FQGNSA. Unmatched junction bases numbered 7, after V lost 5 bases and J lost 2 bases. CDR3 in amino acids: CASSLRQGFTDTQYF. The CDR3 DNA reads TGTGCCAGCAGCCTACGACAGGGTTTCACAGATACGCAGTATTTT.

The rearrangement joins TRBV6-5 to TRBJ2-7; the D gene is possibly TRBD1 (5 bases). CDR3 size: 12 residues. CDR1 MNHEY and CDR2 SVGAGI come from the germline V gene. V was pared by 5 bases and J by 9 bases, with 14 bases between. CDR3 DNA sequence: TGTGCCAGCAGTGCGCCCAGGGTAGGGCAGTACTTC. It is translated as CASSAPRVGQYF.

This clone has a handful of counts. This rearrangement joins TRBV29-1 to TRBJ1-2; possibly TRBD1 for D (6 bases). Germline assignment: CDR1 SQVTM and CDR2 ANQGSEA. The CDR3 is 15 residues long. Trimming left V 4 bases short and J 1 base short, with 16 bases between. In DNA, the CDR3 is TGCAGCGTTGGGGGGCGGCTGACGGGTAACTATGGCTACACCTTC. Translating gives CSVGGRLTGNYGYTF.

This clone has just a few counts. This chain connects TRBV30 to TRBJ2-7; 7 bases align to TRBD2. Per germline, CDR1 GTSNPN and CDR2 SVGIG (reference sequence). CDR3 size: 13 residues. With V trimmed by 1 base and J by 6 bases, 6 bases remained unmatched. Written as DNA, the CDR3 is TGTGCCTGGAGTGCCAGGGAGGGCGCCGAGCAGTACTTC. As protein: CAWSAREGAEQYF.

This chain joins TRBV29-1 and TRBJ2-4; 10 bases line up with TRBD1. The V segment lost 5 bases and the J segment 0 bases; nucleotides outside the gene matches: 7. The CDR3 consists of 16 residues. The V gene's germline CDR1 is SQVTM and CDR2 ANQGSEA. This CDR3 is CSVRSGQGGAKNIQYF. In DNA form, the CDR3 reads TGCAGCGTTCGATCCGGACAGGGGGGAGCCAAAAACATTCAGTACTTC.

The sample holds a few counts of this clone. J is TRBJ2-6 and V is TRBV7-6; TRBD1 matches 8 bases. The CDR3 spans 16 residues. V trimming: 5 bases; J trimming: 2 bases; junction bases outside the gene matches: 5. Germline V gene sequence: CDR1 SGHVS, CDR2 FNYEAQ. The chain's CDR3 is CASSAQGEAGANVLTF. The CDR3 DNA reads TGTGCCAGCAGCGCACAGGGGGAGGCTGGGGCCAACGTCCTGACTTTC. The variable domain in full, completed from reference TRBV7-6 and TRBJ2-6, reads GAGVSQSPRYKVTKRGQDVALRCDPISGHVSLYWYRQALGQGPEFLTYFNYEAQQDKSGLPNDRFSAERPEGSISTLTIQRTEQRDSAMYRCASSAQGEAGANVLTFGAGSRLTVL.

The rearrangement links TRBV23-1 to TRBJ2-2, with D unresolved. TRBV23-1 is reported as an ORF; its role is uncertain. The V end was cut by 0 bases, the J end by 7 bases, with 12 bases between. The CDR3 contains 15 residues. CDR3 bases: TGCGCCAGCAGTCAATCTACCCCAGTCGGCGGGGAGCTGTTTTTT. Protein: CASSQSTPVGGELFF.

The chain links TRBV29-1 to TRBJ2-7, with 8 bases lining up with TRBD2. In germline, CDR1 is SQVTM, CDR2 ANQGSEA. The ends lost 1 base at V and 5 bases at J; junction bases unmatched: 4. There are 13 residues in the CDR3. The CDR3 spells CSVEGLAIHEQYF. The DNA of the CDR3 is TGCAGCGTTGAAGGACTAGCGATCCACGAGCAGTACTTC.